This T cell receptor (beta chain) comes out of a study of blood T cell repertoires in COVID-19. Data came from immunoSEQ multiplex PCR; TCRdb stores just in-frame clones and leaves some out. The table records 490,000 or so clones, 80% to 90% of them present only once. In germline, CDR1 is MGHRA, CDR2 YSYEKL. V was pared by 3 bases and J by 1 base, with 3 bases of the junction left unmatched. This CDR3 is 15 amino acids long. The sequence was obtained from a woman aged 60-75 years who had recovered from COVID-19. Input material: PBMCs or T cells enriched from blood (not recorded which). The chain employs TRBV4-1 and TRBJ2-3; 8 nucleotides match TRBD2. DNA for the CDR3: TGCGCCAGCAGCCAGCCAGCGGGGGGCACAGATACGCAGTATTTT. Translation: CASSQPAGGTDTQYF.